The clone carrying this TCR beta chain was seen only a few times. What it binds is not known. Known numbers of the T cell clone KT2 were added to PBMC. This specimen comes from a study of quantifying T cell responses using KT2 cells. Study-wide context: cDNA was made from DNase-treated RNA using alpha and beta constant primers. Estimated efficiency of the T4 ligation step was above 9% under optimum conditions. Study-level findings and limits: KT2 clone alpha and beta sequence counts scaled linearly with input KT2 cell number. Very high KT2 spike-in numbers caused saturation in KT2 sequence detection.

Each cDNA got a UMI-containing oligo ligated at its 3' end. An equimolar mix of RC1.1 and RC1.2 primed the beta chain across TRBC1 and TRBC2. TCRdb analysed the UMI-ligation and nested PCR reads with MiXCR anew, one entry per CDR3 protein. The table has tens of thousands of distinct CDR3 sequences, 11% seen once. This receptor was taken from a human donor. Source material: PBMCs spiked with cells of the T cell clone KT2.

CDR3 in DNA: TGCGCCAGCAGCCAAGATCCGGGGGATAAGCCCTACGAGCAGTACTTC. Its translation is CASSQDPGDKPYEQYF. This chain links TRBV4-1 with TRBJ2-7; the D gene is possibly TRBD2 (6 bases). This CDR3 region has 16 residues. Germline V CDR1 and CDR2: MGHRA, YSYEKL. Trimming stripped 0 bases from V and 2 bases from J, with 14 bases between.